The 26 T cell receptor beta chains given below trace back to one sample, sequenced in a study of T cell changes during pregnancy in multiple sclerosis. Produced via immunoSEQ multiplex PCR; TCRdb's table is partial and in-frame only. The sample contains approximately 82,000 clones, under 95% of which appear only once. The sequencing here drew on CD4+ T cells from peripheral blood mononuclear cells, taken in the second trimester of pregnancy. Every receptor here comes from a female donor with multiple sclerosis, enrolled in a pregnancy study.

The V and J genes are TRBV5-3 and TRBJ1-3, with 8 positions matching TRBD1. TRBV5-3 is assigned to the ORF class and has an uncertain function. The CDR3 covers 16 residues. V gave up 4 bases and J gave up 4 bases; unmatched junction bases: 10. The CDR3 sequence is CARSHFRGRRGNTIYF. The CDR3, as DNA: TGTGCCAGAAGCCATTTCAGGGGGCGAAGAGGAAACACCATATATTTT.

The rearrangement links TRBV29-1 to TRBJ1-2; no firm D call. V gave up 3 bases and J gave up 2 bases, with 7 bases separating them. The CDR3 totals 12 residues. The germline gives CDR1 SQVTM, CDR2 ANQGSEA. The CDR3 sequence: CSVDRTNYGYTF. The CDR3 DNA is TGCAGCGTTGACAGAACCAACTATGGCTACACCTTC.

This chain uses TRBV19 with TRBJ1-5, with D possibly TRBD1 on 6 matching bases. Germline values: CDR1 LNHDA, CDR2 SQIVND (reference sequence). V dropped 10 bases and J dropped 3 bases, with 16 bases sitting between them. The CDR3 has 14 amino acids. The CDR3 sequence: CATAKGGTNQPQHF. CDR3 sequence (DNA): TGTGCCACTGCAAAAGGGGGTACCAATCAGCCCCAGCATTTT.

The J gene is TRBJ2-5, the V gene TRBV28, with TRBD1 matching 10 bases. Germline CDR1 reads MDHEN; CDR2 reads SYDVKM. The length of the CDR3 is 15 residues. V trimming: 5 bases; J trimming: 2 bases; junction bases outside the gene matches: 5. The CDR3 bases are TGTGCCAGCAGTATCCCGGGACAGGGGCAAGAGACCCAGTACTTC. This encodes CASSIPGQGQETQYF.

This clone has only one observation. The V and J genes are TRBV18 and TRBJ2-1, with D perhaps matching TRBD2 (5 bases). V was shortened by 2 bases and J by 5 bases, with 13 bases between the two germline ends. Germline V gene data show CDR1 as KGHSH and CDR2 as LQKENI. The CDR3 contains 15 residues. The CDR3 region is CASSPSGQPNNEQFF. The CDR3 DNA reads TGTGCCAGCTCACCAAGCGGCCAGCCAAACAATGAGCAGTTCTTC.

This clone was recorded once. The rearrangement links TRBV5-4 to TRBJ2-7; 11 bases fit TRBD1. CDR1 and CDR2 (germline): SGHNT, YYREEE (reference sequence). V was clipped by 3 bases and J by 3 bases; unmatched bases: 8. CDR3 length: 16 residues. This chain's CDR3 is CASSSGVDRGLYEQYF. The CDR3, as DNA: TGTGCCAGCAGCTCGGGGGTGGACAGGGGGCTCTACGAGCAGTACTTC.

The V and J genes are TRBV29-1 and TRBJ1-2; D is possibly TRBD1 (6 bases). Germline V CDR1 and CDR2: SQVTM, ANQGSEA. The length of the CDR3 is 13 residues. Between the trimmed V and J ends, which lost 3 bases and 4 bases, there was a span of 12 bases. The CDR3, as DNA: TGCAGCGTTGAGGGGGGGGGCCTCTATGGCTACACCTTC. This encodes CSVEGGGLYGYTF.

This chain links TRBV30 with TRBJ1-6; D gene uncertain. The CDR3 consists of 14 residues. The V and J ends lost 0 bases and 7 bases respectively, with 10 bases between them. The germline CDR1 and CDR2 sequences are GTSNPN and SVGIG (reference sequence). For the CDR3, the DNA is TGTGCCTGGAGTGTACTGGAGGGAAATTCACCCCTCCACTTT. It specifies CAWSVLEGNSPLHF.

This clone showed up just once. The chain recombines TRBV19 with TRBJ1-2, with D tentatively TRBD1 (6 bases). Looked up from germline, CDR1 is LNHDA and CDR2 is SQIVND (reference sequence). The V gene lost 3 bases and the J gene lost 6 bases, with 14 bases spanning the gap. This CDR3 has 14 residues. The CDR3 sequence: CASSIRGGVDGYTF. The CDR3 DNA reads TGTGCCAGTAGTATTCGCGGGGGCGTGGATGGCTACACCTTC.

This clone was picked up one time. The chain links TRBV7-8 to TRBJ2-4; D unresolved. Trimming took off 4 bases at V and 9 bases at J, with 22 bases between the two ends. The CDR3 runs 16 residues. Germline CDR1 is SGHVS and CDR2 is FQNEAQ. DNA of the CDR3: TGTGCCAGCAGCTCAATAGGAAACTACGTTGACGGCATTCAGTACTTC. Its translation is CASSSIGNYVDGIQYF.

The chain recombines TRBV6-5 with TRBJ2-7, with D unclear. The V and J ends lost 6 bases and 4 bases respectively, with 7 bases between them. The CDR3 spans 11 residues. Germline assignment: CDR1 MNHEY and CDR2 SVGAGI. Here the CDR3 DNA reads TGTGCCAGCAGACAGCTATACGAGCAGTACTTC. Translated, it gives CASRQLYEQYF.

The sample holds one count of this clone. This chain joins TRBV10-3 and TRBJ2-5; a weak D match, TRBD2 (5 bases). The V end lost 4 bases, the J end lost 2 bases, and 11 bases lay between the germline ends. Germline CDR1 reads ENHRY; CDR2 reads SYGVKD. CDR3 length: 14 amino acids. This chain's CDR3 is CAISGTSIQETQYF. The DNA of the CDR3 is TGTGCCATCAGTGGGACTTCCATTCAAGAGACCCAGTACTTC.

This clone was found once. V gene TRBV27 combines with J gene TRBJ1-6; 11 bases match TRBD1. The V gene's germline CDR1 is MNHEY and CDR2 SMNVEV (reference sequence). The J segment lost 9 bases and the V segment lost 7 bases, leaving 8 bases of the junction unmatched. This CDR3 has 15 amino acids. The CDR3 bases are TGTGCCAGCACTTACCTCGGACAGGGGGCTTCACCCCTCCACTTT. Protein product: CASTYLGQGASPLHF.

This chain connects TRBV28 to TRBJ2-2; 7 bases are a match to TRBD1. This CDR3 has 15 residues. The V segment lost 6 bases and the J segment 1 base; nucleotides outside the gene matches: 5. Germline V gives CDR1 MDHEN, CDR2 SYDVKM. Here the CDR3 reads CASSTQGRNTGELFF. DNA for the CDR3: TGTGCCAGCAGCACACAGGGGCGGAACACCGGGGAGCTGTTTTTT.

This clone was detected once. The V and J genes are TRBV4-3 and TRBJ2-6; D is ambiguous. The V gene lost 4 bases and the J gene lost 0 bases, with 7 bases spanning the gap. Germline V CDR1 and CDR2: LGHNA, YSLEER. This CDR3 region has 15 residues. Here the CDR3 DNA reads TGCGCCAGCAGCCGCGTATCCTCTGGGGCCAACGTCCTGACTTTC. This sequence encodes CASSRVSSGANVLTF.

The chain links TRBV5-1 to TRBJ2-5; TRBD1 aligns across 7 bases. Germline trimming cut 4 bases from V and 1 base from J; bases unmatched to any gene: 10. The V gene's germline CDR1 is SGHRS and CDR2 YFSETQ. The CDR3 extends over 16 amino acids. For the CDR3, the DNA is TGCGCCAGCAGCACACAGACAGGGTGGGGCCAAGAGACCCAGTACTTC. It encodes CASSTQTGWGQETQYF.

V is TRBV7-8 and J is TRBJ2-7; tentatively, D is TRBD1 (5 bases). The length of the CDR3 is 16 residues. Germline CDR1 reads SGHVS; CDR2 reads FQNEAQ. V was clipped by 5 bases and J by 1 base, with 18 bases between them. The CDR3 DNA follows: TGTGCCAGCAGCCACCCTGGACAAGCCATTTCCTACGAGCAGTACTTC. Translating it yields CASSHPGQAISYEQYF.

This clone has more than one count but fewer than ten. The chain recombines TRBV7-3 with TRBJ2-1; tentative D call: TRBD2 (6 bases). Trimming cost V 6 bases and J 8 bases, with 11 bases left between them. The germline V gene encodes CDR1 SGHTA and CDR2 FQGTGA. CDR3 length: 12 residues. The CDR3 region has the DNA TGTGCCAGCAGTCTTTGGGGGGATGAGCAGTTCTTC. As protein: CASSLWGDEQFF.

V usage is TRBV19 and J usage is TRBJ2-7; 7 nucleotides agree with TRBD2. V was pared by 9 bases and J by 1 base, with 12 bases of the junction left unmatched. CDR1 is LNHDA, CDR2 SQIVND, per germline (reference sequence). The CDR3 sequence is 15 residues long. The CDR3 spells CASKFGGNPSYEQYF. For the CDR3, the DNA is TGTGCCAGCAAGTTCGGGGGGAACCCTTCCTACGAGCAGTACTTC.

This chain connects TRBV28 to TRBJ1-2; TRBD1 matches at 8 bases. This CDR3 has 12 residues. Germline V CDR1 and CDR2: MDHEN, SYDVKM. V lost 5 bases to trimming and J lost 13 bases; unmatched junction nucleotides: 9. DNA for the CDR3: TGTGCCAGCAGTCCCTTAACAGGGGGAGGCACCTTC. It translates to CASSPLTGGGTF.

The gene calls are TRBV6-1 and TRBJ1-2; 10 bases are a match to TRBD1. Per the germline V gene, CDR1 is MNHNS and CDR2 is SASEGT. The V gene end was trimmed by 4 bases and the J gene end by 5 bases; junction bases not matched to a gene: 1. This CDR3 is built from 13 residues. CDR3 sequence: CASSGTGGYGYTF. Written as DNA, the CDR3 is TGTGCCAGCAGTGGGACAGGGGGTTATGGCTACACCTTC.

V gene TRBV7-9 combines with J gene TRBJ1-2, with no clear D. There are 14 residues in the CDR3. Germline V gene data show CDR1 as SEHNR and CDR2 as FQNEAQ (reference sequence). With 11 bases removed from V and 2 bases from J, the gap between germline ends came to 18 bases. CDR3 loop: CAAGGSRRNYGYTF. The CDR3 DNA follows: TGTGCCGCCGGTGGCAGTCGGCGGAACTATGGCTACACCTTC.

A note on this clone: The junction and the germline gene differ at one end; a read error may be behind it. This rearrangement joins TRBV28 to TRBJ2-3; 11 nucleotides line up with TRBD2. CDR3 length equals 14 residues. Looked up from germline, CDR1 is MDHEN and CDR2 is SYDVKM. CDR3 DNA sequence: TGTGCCAGCAGTATTACCGTACTAGCGGGAGATTGTCGTTTT. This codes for CASSITVLAGDCRF.

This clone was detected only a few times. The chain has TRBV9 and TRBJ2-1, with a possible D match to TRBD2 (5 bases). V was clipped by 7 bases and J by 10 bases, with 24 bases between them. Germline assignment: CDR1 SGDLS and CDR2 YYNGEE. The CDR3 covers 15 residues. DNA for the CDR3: TGTGCCAGCGGAAAAACGGGGAAGGGCGGTAGCGAGCAGTTCTTC. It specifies CASGKTGKGGSEQFF.

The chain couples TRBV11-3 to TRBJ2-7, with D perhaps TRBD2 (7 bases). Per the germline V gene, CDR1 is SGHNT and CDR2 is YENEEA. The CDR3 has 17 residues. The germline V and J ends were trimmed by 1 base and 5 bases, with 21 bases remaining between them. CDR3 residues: CASSLGGGGSLRNEQYF. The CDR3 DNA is TGTGCCAGCAGCTTAGGAGGGGGAGGGAGCTTAAGAAACGAGCAGTACTTC.

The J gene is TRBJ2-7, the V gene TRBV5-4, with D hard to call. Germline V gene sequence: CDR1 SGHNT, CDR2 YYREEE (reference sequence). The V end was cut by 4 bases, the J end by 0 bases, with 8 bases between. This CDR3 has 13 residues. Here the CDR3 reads CASSPPGSYEQYF. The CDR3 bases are TGTGCCAGCAGCCCACCCGGCTCCTACGAGCAGTACTTC.